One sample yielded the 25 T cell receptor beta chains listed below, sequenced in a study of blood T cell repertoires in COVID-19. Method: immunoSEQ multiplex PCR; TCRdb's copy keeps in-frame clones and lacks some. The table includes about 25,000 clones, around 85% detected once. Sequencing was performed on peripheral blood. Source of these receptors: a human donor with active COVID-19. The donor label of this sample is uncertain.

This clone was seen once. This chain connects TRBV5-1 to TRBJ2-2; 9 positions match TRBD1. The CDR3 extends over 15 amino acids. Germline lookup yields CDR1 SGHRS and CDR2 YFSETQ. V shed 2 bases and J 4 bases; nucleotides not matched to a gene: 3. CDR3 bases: TGCGCCAGCAGCTTCCGGGACAGGGTCACCGGGGAGCTGTTTTTT. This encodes CASSFRDRVTGELFF.

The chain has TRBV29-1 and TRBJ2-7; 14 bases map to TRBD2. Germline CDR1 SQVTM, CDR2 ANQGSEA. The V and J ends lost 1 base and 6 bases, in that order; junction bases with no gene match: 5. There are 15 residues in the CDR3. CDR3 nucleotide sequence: TGCAGCGTTGAAGTTGGGACTAGCGGGAGACGCGAGCAGTACTTC. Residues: CSVEVGTSGRREQYF.

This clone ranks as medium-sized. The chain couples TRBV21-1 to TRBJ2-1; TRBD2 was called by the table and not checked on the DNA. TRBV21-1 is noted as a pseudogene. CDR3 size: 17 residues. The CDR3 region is CASSKASVAGFYNEQFF. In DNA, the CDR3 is TGTGCCAGCAGCAAGGCCTCTGTAGCGGGATTTTACAATGAGCAGTTCTTC.

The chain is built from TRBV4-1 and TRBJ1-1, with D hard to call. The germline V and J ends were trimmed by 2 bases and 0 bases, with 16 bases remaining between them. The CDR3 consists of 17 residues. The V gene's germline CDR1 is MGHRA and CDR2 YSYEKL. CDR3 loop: CASSQPNVLHMNTEAFF. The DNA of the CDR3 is TGCGCCAGCAGCCAACCCAATGTGCTTCACATGAACACTGAAGCTTTCTTT.

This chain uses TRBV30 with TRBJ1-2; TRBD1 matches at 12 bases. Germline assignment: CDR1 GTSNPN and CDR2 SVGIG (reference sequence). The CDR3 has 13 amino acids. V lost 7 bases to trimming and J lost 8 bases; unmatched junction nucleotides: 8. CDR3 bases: TGTGCCTCATGGGACAGGGGGCTAGGGGGCTACACCTTC. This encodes CASWDRGLGGYTF.

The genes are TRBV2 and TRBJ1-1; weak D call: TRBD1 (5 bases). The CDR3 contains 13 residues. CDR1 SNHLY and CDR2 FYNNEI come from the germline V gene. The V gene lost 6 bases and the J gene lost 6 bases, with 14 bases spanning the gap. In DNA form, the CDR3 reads TGTGCCAGCAGCACCTACAGGAGCCCTGAAGCTTTCTTT. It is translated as CASSTYRSPEAFF.

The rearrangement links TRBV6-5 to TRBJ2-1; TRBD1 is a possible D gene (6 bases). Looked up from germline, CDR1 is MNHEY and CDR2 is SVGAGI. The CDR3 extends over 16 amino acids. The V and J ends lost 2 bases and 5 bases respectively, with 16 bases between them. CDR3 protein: CASSYNPDRGNNEQFF. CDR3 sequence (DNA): TGTGCCAGCAGTTACAACCCGGACAGAGGAAACAATGAGCAGTTCTTC.

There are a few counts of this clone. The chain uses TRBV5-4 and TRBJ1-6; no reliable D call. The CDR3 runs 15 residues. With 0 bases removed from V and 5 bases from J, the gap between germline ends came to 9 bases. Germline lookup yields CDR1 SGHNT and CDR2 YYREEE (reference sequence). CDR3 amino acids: CASSLVGQDNSPLHF. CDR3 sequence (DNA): TGTGCCAGCAGCTTGGTTGGGCAGGATAATTCACCCCTCCACTTT.

CDR3 residues: CASSPRTREQFF. The DNA of the CDR3 is TGTGCCAGCAGCCCACGGACTCGCGAGCAGTTCTTC. The V gene is TRBV11-3, the J gene TRBJ2-1, with D possibly matching TRBD2 (5 bases). The CDR3 consists of 12 residues. Germline CDR1 reads SGHNT; CDR2 reads YENEEA. V was cut by 5 bases and J by 10 bases, with 12 bases left in between.

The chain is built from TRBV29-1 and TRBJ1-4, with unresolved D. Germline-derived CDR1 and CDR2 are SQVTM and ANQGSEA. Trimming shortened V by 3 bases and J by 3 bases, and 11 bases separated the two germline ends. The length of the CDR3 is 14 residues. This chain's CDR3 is CSVEGSSANEKLFF. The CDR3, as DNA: TGCAGCGTTGAGGGGAGTTCGGCTAATGAAAAACTGTTTTTT.

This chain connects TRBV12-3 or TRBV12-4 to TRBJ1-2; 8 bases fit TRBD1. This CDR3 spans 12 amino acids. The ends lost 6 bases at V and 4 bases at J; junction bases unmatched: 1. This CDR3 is CASRDRAYGYTF. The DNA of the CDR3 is TGTGCCAGCAGGGACAGGGCCTATGGCTACACCTTC.

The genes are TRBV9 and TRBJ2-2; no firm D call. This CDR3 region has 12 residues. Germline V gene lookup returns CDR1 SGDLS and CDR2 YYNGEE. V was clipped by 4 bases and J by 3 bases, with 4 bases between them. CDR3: CASSSDTGELFF. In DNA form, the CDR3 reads TGTGCCAGCAGCTCGGACACCGGGGAGCTGTTTTTT.

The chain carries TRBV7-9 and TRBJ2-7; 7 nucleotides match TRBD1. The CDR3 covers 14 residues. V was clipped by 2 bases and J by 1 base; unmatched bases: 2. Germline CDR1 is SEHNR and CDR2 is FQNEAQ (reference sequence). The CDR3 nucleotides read TGTGCCAGCAGCTTATCAGGGGGTTCCTACGAGCAGTACTTC. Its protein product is CASSLSGGSYEQYF.

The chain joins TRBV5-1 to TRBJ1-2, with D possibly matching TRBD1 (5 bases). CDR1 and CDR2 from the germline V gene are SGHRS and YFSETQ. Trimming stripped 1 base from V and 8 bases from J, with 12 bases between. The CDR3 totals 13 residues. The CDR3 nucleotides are TGCGCCAGCAGCTTGTCGGCAGGGTCGGGCTACACCTTC. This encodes CASSLSAGSGYTF.

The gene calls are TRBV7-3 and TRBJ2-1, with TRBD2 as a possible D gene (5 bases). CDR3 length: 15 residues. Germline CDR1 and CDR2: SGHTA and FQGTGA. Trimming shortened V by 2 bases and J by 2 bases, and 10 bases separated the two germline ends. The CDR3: CASSLQYGTYNEQFF. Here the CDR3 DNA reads TGTGCCAGCAGCTTACAGTACGGGACCTACAATGAGCAGTTCTTC.

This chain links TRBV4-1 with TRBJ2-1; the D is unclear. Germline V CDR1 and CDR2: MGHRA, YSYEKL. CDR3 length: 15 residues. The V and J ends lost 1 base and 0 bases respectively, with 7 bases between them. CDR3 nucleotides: TGCGCCAGCAGCCAAGCCAAGAGCTCCTACAATGAGCAGTTCTTC. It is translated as CASSQAKSSYNEQFF.

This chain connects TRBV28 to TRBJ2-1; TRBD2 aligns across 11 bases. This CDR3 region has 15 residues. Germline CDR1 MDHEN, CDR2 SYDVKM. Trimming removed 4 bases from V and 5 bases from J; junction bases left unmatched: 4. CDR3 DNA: TGTGCCAGCAGTTACGGGGGACTAGCGGACAATGAGCAGTTCTTC. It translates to CASSYGGLADNEQFF.

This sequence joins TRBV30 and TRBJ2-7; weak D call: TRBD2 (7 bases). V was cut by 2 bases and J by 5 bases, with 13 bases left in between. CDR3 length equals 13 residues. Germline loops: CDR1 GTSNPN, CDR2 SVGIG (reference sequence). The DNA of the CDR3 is TGTGCCTGGAGTAGGGGGGGTCTCAACGAGCAGTACTTC. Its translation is CAWSRGGLNEQYF.

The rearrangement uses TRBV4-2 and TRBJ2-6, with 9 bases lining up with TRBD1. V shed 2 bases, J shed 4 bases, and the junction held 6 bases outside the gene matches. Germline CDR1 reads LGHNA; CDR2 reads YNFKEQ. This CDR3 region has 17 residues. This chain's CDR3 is CASSQNDRGAGANVLTF. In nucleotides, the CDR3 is TGTGCCAGCAGCCAAAACGACAGGGGGGCAGGGGCCAACGTCCTGACTTTC.

The CDR3 bases are TGTGCCAGCAGCCCCGGGACTAGCGGGAGGCAGGGTACGCAGTATTTT. As protein: CASSPGTSGRQGTQYF. The chain recombines TRBV5-6 with TRBJ2-3, with 15 bases fitting TRBD2. Losses at the gene ends were 4 bases for V and 8 bases for J; bases not matched to a gene: 8. The CDR3 runs to 16 residues. Germline V CDR1 and CDR2: SGHDT, YYEEEE.

The CDR3 loop reads CASRGGGGSNQPQHF. CDR3 sequence (DNA): TGTGCCAGCCGAGGGGGGGGTGGGAGCAATCAGCCCCAGCATTTT. V is TRBV6-5 and J is TRBJ1-5, with D maybe TRBD1 (6 bases). The germline V gene has CDR1 MNHEY and CDR2 SVGAGI. V was pared by 8 bases and J by 1 base, with 15 bases between. The CDR3 totals 15 residues.

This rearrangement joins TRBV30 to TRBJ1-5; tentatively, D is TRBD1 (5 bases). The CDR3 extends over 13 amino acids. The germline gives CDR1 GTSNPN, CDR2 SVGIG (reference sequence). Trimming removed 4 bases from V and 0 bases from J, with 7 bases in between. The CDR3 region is CAWTGNSNQPQHF. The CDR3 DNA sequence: TGTGCCTGGACAGGGAATAGCAATCAGCCCCAGCATTTT.

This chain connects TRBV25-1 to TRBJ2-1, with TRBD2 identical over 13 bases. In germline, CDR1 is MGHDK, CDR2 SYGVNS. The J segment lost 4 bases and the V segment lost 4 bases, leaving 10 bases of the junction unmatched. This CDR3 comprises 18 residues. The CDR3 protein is CASSGTSGSAGVYNEQFF. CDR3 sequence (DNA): TGTGCCAGCAGTGGGACTAGCGGGAGCGCCGGGGTGTACAATGAGCAGTTCTTC.

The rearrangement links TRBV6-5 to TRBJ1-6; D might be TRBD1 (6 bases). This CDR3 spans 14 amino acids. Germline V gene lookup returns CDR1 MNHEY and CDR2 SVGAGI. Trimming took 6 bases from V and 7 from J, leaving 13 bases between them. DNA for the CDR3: TGTGCCAGCAGCACCAGGGGTGGCAATTCACCCCTCCACTTT. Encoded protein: CASSTRGGNSPLHF.

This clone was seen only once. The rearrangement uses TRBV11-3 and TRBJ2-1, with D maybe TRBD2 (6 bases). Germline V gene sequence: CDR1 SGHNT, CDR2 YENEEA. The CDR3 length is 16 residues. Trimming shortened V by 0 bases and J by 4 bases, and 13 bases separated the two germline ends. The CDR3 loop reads CASSLEGAGPYNEQFF. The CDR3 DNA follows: TGTGCCAGCAGCTTAGAAGGGGCGGGGCCATACAATGAGCAGTTCTTC.